This note documents a single T cell receptor beta chain sequence. The target antigen is unknown. TCRdb's table, derived via immunoSEQ multiplex PCR, lists solely in-frame clones and lacks some. The data show some 84,000 clones, 75% to 90% seen once. Excluded were patients having autoimmune disease history or systemic immunosuppression. Researchers took blood at baseline, on cycle 4 day 1, and on cycle 7 day 1. The sample is drawn from a study of OX40 agonist ivuxolimab in advanced cancers. Background on the study: Ivuxolimab doses were 0.01, 0.1, 0.3, 1.5, 3 or 10 mg/kg every 2 weeks.

Findings and limits, study-wide: At 0.1 to 3.0 mg/kg, CD4+ and CD8+ blood T cells expanded clonally by week 6.

Germline assignment: CDR1 MGHRA and CDR2 YSYEKL. This CDR3 is 16 amino acids long. With V trimmed by 4 bases and J by 5 bases, 9 bases remained unmatched. The rearrangement joins TRBV4-1 to TRBJ2-1; 9 positions agree with TRBD1. This specimen consisted of CD4+ or CD8+ T cells sorted from blood, obtained in a trial of the OX40 agonist ivuxolimab. This sequence was found in an adult with an advanced solid tumor such as melanoma, head and neck, liver or kidney cancer. This CDR3 reads CASSPWGTGIDNEQFF. CDR3 nucleotides: TGCGCCAGCAGCCCATGGGGGACAGGGATCGACAATGAGCAGTTCTTC.